The 10 T cell receptor beta chains below were found in one sample sequenced in a study of beta chain features in type 1 diabetes. No antigen has been assigned to these receptors. The sequenced template was cDNA made from the entire isolated RNA. The data were produced by immunoSEQ multiplex PCR, yet TCRdb's version contains in-frame clones alone and is incomplete. Of around 240,000 clones listed, 15% to 20% were seen once; the top ten hold approximately 0.081%. Findings and limits, study-wide: All four CD4+ subsets of Type 1 diabetes patients contained TCRB CDR3s that were moderately but significantly shorter.

The sample was naive CD4+ T cells from blood. The receptors were gathered from a man younger than 40 with type 1 diabetes.

The rearrangement uses TRBV5-1 and TRBJ2-3; 11 bases are a match to TRBD1. J gave up 3 bases and V 4 bases, and 13 bases lay outside the gene matches. CDR3 length equals 18 residues. Germline V gene lookup returns CDR1 SGHRS and CDR2 YFSETQ. The CDR3 spells CASSLTSDWDRGTDTQYF. The DNA of the CDR3 is TGCGCCAGCAGCCTTACGAGCGACTGGGACAGGGGGACAGATACGCAGTATTTT.

This clone was seen a few times. The same CDR3 arises from other DNA sequences in this sample as well. This chain joins TRBV7-9 and TRBJ1-1; 8 bases agree with TRBD1. This CDR3 comprises 14 residues. Germline V gene data show CDR1 as SEHNR and CDR2 as FQNEAQ (reference sequence). The V segment lost 3 bases and the J segment 1 base; nucleotides outside the gene matches: 1. The CDR3, as DNA: TGTGCCAGCAGCTTCGGACAGGGGAACACTGAAGCTTTCTTT. It codes for CASSFGQGNTEAFF.

V usage is TRBV7-9 and J usage is TRBJ2-3, with D uncertain. The CDR3 extends over 10 amino acids. V was pared by 8 bases and J by 7 bases, with 7 bases between. Germline values: CDR1 SEHNR, CDR2 FQNEAQ (reference sequence). CDR3 DNA: TGTGCCAGCGAGACATATACGCAGTATTTT. As protein: CASETYTQYF.

The chain couples TRBV6-5 to TRBJ2-3, with D possibly being TRBD2 (6 bases). Per germline, CDR1 MNHEY and CDR2 SVGAGI. The CDR3 has 16 residues. Between the trimmed V and J ends, which lost 0 bases and 4 bases, there was a span of 14 bases. DNA of the CDR3: TGTGCCAGCAGTTACTCACGGGGGAGTAGGGCAGATACGCAGTATTTT. Protein sequence: CASSYSRGSRADTQYF.

This clone was seen a few times. The chain links TRBV4-1 to TRBJ2-7; D uncertain. V lost 0 bases, J lost 5 bases, and 11 bases lay in between. From germline, CDR1 is MGHRA and CDR2 YSYEKL. The CDR3 length is 14 residues. The CDR3 DNA reads as TGCGCCAGCAGCCAAGAGCCCCACAGCGACGAGCAGTACTTC. Its protein is CASSQEPHSDEQYF.

The chain combines TRBV9 with TRBJ2-1; 7 bases match TRBD2. The V and J ends lost 2 bases and 5 bases, in that order; junction bases with no gene match: 13. The length of the CDR3 is 17 residues. Germline CDR1 and CDR2: SGDLS and YYNGEE. This chain's CDR3 is CASSVMGGRSLDNEQFF. CDR3 coding DNA: TGTGCCAGCAGCGTGATGGGCGGGAGAAGTCTTGACAATGAGCAGTTCTTC. Drawing the rest from reference TRBV9 and TRBJ2-1, the complete variable domain is DSGVTQTPKHLITATGQRVTLRCSPRSGDLSVYWYQQSLDQGLQFLIQYYNGEERAKGNILERFSAQQFPDLHSELNLSSLELGDSALYFCASSVMGGRSLDNEQFFGPGTRLTVL.

This clone was counted a few times. This chain links TRBV30 with TRBJ2-1; D ambiguous. CDR1 is GTSNPN and CDR2 is SVGIG in the germline V gene (reference sequence). The CDR3 runs to 11 residues. V gave up 1 base and J gave up 9 bases, with 7 bases separating them. CDR3 sequence reads: CAWSGSGEQFF. DNA of the CDR3: TGTGCCTGGAGTGGGAGTGGTGAGCAGTTCTTC.

The chain recombines TRBV5-1 with TRBJ2-2; D perhaps matches TRBD2 (6 bases). In germline, CDR1 is SGHRS, CDR2 YFSETQ. V was cut by 4 bases and J by 2 bases, with 9 bases left in between. The CDR3 sequence is 14 residues long. CDR3 protein: CASSPGLNTGELFF. The DNA of the CDR3 is TGCGCCAGCAGCCCGGGACTCAACACCGGGGAGCTGTTTTTT.

Turning to this clone: Other DNA sequences of this sample code for an identical CDR3. This sequence joins TRBV29-1 and TRBJ2-5; D gene ambiguous. This CDR3 contains 12 residues. The V end was cut by 3 bases, the J end by 2 bases, with 7 bases between. Germline CDR1 reads SQVTM; CDR2 reads ANQGSEA. CDR3: CSVESSQETQYF. For the CDR3, the DNA is TGCAGCGTTGAGAGTTCTCAAGAGACCCAGTACTTC.

The rearrangement uses TRBV2 and TRBJ2-3; 11 nucleotides line up with TRBD2. This CDR3 comprises 19 residues. CDR1 SNHLY and CDR2 FYNNEI come from the germline V gene. J gave up 1 base and V 5 bases, and 14 bases lay outside the gene matches. This CDR3 is CASSRPVLAGDGGTDTQYF. DNA for the CDR3: TGTGCCAGCAGTCGCCCGGTACTAGCGGGAGATGGGGGCACAGATACGCAGTATTTT. Supplemented by reference TRBV2 and TRBJ2-3, the full variable domain reads EPEVTQTPSHQVTQMGQEVILRCVPISNHLYFYWYRQILGQKVEFLVSFYNNEISEKSEIFDDQFSVERPDGSNFTLKIRSTKLEDSAMYFCASSRPVLAGDGGTDTQYFGPGTRLTVL.